The source of this T cell receptor beta chain is a study of T cells after yellow fever vaccination. This clonotype was recorded many times. The CDR3 covers 15 residues. Germline CDR1 reads SGHTA; CDR2 reads FQGNSA. After removal of 5 bases from V and 5 bases from J, the junction contained 9 bases not matched to a gene. TCRdb re-called the 5' RACE reads with MiXCR, one entry per CDR3 protein. This sample yields nearly 300,000 distinct CDR3 sequences, of which 8.7% are seen a single time; 3% to 3.5% belongs to the top ten. The starting material was CD4+ T cells sorted from PBMCs, obtained 5 days after the yellow fever booster vaccination. The TCR was taken from a man between 18 and 29 years old who received the YFV17D yellow fever vaccine. The chain recombines TRBV7-2 with TRBJ2-3; TRBD1 matches 8 bases. The CDR3 protein is CASSPGQGVGDTQYF. The CDR3 nucleotides are TGTGCCAGCAGCCCAGGACAGGGAGTGGGAGATACGCAGTATTTT.